This TCR beta chain was recovered during a study of response to subunit inactivated influenza vaccine. Looked up from germline, CDR1 is MDHEN and CDR2 is SYDVKM. The V gene end was trimmed by 3 bases and the J gene end by 1 base; junction bases not matched to a gene: 3. The CDR3 covers 15 residues. The sample holds many counts of this clonotype. Its antigen is undetermined. TCRdb re-called the RT-PCR reads with MiXCR, one entry per CDR3 protein. The sample records approximately 530,000 distinct CDR3 sequences, approximately 7.7% being singletons. Findings of the study overall: After each seasonal influenza vaccination, few new T cells are recruited, the authors suggested.

The sequence was obtained from a man between 50 and 69 years old who received an inactivated influenza vaccine. The input for sequencing was PBMCs from blood, taken about 24 months after vaccination. The chain carries TRBV28 and TRBJ2-7; 10 nucleotides match TRBD1. CDR3: CASSFGDRGSYEQYF. The CDR3 bases are TGTGCCAGCAGTTTTGGGGACAGGGGATCCTACGAGCAGTACTTC.